Given below is one T cell receptor (beta chain) in context. No antigen is known for it. This sample stems from a study of T-cell reconstitution after alpha-beta-depleted transplantation in children. A library of TCRbeta sequences, prepared with unique molecular identifiers, was generated. TCRdb itself ran the PCR reads through MiXCR, one entry per CDR3 protein. The table includes 700,000 to 950,000 distinct CDR3 sequences, 16% detected once. General observations from the study: At the one-year point after transplant, T-cell counts and TCRbeta diversity were found to come mostly from T cells that had been newly produced.

Trimming left V 5 bases short and J 7 bases short, with 15 bases between. The CDR3 is 15 amino acids. Germline CDR1 MNHEY, CDR2 SMNVEV (reference sequence). This chain uses TRBV27 with TRBJ1-6, with D hard to call. The receptor's source is a male patient between 10 and 17 years old who had a stem cell transplant for acute lymphoblastic leukemia, so the T cells may come from the graft donor. The sequencing used PBMCs, mostly from graft donor cells, collected 360 days after TCRalphabeta/CD19-depleted stem cell transplant. CDR3 DNA: TGTGCCAGCAGTCCCCCGGCAGCGGGGAATTCACCCCTCCACTTT. Encoded protein: CASSPPAAGNSPLHF.